This is a list of T cell receptor beta chains from one sample in a study of regulatory T cells in long-lasting Graves disease. TCRdb recomputed calls from the multiplex PCR reads with MiXCR, one row per CDR3 protein. The table has 600,000 to 850,000 distinct CDR3 sequences, around 30% seen once. The sequencing used peripheral blood mononuclear cells (PBMCs), collected when the disease was refractory, from a patient treated with antithyroid drugs. The receptor set was obtained from a female donor with Graves disease. The CDR3 runs from the conserved cysteine through the conserved F or W. A D gene is named only where the DNA matches it firmly. Clone size, where shown, is once, few, many, or a class for clones that have expanded.

v_call	clone_size	d_call	j_call	cdr3_nt	cdr3_aa
TRBV3-1	.	.	TRBJ1-2	TGTGCCAGCAGCCAAGATCTCCTAGATTTAGGCTACACCTTC	CASSQDLLDLGYTF
TRBV6-1	few	.	TRBJ2-7	TGTGCCAGCCGAAATCGACAGGATTTCTCCTACGAGCAGTACTTC	CASRNRQDFSYEQYF
TRBV9	.	TRBD1	TRBJ1-3	TGTGCCAGCGTACAAGGCAGGGGGAGCTCTGGAAACACCATATATTTT	CASVQGRGSSGNTIYF
TRBV2	few	TRBD2	TRBJ2-3	TGTGCCAGCAGTGAATGGGGCCTAGCGGGAGGGTACACAGATACGCAGTATTTT	CASSEWGLAGGYTDTQYF
TRBV2	.	.	TRBJ1-5	TGTGCCAGCAGTGAAGAGACCGCAGGGTATCAGCCCCAGCATTTT	CASSEETAGYQPQHF
TRBV6-5	.	.	TRBJ2-5	TGTGCCAGCAGTTACTCGATAGTCCAAGAGACCCAGTACTTC	CASSYSIVQETQYF
TRBV19	.	.	TRBJ2-2	TGTGCCAGTAGACACACAGGGTGGGATGGCACCGGGGAGCTGTTTTTT	CASRHTGWDGTGELFF
TRBV7-9	.	TRBD2	TRBJ2-4	TGTGCCAGCAGCACTACTGCGACTAGCGGGAGGAACATTCAGTACTTC	CASSTTATSGRNIQYF
TRBV7-9	.	.	TRBJ1-4	TGTGCCAGCTGCTTGGACGGGAGCTGCGGTGAAAAACTGTTTTTT	CASCLDGSCGEKLFF
TRBV2	.	TRBD1	TRBJ1-2	TGTGCCAGCAGTGAAGAGACAGGGGGCTATGGCCACACCTTC	CASSEETGGYGHTF
TRBV30	.	.	TRBJ1-1	TGTGCCTGGAGTGCTATTGGGGACACTGAAGCTTTCTTT	CAWSAIGDTEAFF
TRBV7-9	.	.	TRBJ1-1	TGTGCCAGCAGCGGAGGACAGTTACTGAACACTGAAGCTTTCTTT	CASSGGQLLNTEAFF
TRBV6-2/TRBV6-3	.	.	TRBJ1-2	TGTGCCAGCAGTCAACGACAGCTATCAGCTAACTATGGCTACACCTTC	CASSQRQLSANYGYTF
TRBV11-2	.	.	TRBJ1-2	TGTGCCAGCAGCTTTTACGGCGGGGGCTGCACCTTC	CASSFYGGGCTF
TRBV20-1	many	.	TRBJ2-1	TGCAGTGCTAGGGAGGTTTCGGATGAGCAGTTCTTC	CSAREVSDEQFF
TRBV13	few	.	TRBJ2-5	TGTGCCAGCAGCTCAAATTTGGGGGGGCGTGTTGGAGAGACCCAGTACTTC	CASSSNLGGRVGETQYF
TRBV20-1	few	.	TRBJ1-5	TGCAGTGCTCTCACAGATCGGGCCCAGCATTTT	CSALTDRAQHF
TRBV24-1	.	.	TRBJ2-3	TGTGCCACCAGTGATTTGACAGGGATAACAGCAGATACGCAGTATTTT	CATSDLTGITADTQYF
TRBV27	.	TRBD1	TRBJ1-5	TGTGCCAGCAGTCCGACAGGGGCCGTTCCCCAGCATTTT	CASSPTGAVPQHF
TRBV11-2	few	TRBD2	TRBJ2-6	TGTGCCAGCAGCTTAGTTGCGGGAGTGGGCGGGGCCAACGTCCTGACTTTC	CASSLVAGVGGANVLTF
TRBV7-9	.	TRBD1	TRBJ2-2	TGTGCCAGCAAAGACAGGGTGAACACCGGGGAGCTGTTTTTT	CASKDRVNTGELFF
TRBV29-1	.	TRBD2	TRBJ2-2	TGCAGCGTTGAGGGACTAGCCCCCGGGGAGCTGTTTTTT	CSVEGLAPGELFF
TRBV27	.	.	TRBJ2-7	TGTGCCAGCAGTTTATTCCCCCCCGGAGTTGGTGGTGAGCAGTACTTC	CASSLFPPGVGGEQYF
TRBV6-1	.	TRBD1	TRBJ1-1	TGTGCCAGCAGTGGGCGGACAGGGCCGGAGGGGCGCACTGAAGCTTTCTTT	CASSGRTGPEGRTEAFF
TRBV3-1	.	TRBD1	TRBJ2-4	TGTGCCAGCAGCCAATGGACAGGGGCGGCCTTTCAGTACTTC	CASSQWTGAAFQYF
TRBV11-2	few	.	TRBJ2-7	TGTGCCAGCAGCTTCCGAGTACCGACCTACGAGCAGTACTTC	CASSFRVPTYEQYF
TRBV2	.	.	TRBJ1-5	TGTGCCAGCAGTGAAACCCAGGGCGATCAGCCCCAGCATTTT	CASSETQGDQPQHF
TRBV24-1	.	.	TRBJ1-5	TGTGCCACCAGTGATGACTCTAGCAATCAGCCCCAGCATTTT	CATSDDSSNQPQHF
TRBV7-3	many	.	TRBJ2-7	TGTGCCAGCAGCTTGGCCTATGGACAGAACTACGAGCAGTACTTC	CASSLAYGQNYEQYF
TRBV19	.	.	TRBJ1-1	TGTGCCAGTAGTATTTATGGTACGGGGACTGAAGCTTTCTTT	CASSIYGTGTEAFF
TRBV7-2	few	.	TRBJ1-2	TGTGCCAGCAGCTTGGGGGGGGGGAAGGACTATGGCTACACCTTC	CASSLGGGKDYGYTF
TRBV6-1	.	.	TRBJ1-5	TGTGCCAGCAGCATTGACATGCGCCAGCCCCAGCATTTT	CASSIDMRQPQHF
TRBV2	few	.	TRBJ2-2	TGTGCCAGCAGTGGACAGCTGAACACCGGGGAGCTGTTTTTT	CASSGQLNTGELFF
TRBV3-1	.	.	TRBJ2-7	TGTGCCAGCAGCCAAGCGGCCAACGAGCAGTACTTC	CASSQAANEQYF
TRBV6-1	many	TRBD2	TRBJ2-1	TGTGCCAGCCTAGCGGGGGCGAATTACAATGAGCAGTTCTTC	CASLAGANYNEQFF
TRBV12-3/TRBV12-4	few	.	TRBJ1-1	TGTGCCAGCGGACAACGAGGACTTAGGGGGACTGAAGCTTTCTTT	CASGQRGLRGTEAFF
TRBV20-1	.	.	TRBJ1-6	TGCAGTGCTAGAGCCCAGTCCTATAATTCACCCCTCCACTTT	CSARAQSYNSPLHF
TRBV6-5	many	TRBD2	TRBJ2-7	TGTGCCAGCAGTTTCAGTACGTCCACTGCTAGCGGGAGGTCCTACGAGCAGTACTTC	CASSFSTSTASGRSYEQYF
TRBV11-2	many	.	TRBJ1-1	TGTGCCAGCAGCCCGGGGCAAGGCCGGACGTCTTTCTTT	CASSPGQGRTSFF
TRBV6-1	many	.	TRBJ1-5	TGTGCCAGCAGTGAAGCCGGGGGTTGGCAGCCCCAGCATTTT	CASSEAGGWQPQHF
TRBV7-9	.	.	TRBJ2-4	TGTGCCAGCAGCTTTCCCGGGACTGACGCCAAAAACATTCAGTACTTC	CASSFPGTDAKNIQYF
TRBV29-1	.	TRBD1	TRBJ1-1	TGCAGCGTCGGGACGGGACAGGGTAACACTGAAGCTTTCTTT	CSVGTGQGNTEAFF
TRBV2	many	.	TRBJ1-6	TGTGCCAGCACAAACCTACAGGGATCACCCCTCCACTTT	CASTNLQGSPLHF
TRBV5-1	many	TRBD1	TRBJ1-4	TGCGCCAGCAGCGTTCGACAGGGGGCCGAAGGAAAACTGTTTTTT	CASSVRQGAEGKLFF
TRBV20-1	many	.	TRBJ1-6	TGCAGTGCTAGAGATCTAGGCAGGGATAATTCACCCCTCCACTTT	CSARDLGRDNSPLHF
TRBV5-4	.	TRBD1	TRBJ1-1	TGTGCCAGCAGGACGACAGGGTCTGAAGCTTTCTTT	CASRTTGSEAFF
TRBV28	.	.	TRBJ1-4	TGTGCCAGCAGTCCTAAGGGGTCCGAAAAACTGTTTTTT	CASSPKGSEKLFF
TRBV15	few	.	TRBJ2-3	TGTGCCACCAGCAGAGGGTCGACACGAGCGGAGATCACAGATACGCAGTATTTT	CATSRGSTRAEITDTQYF